Below, one TCR beta chain is given with its context. What it binds is unknown. Healthy bone marrow donors formed the donor group. Trimming pared 5 bases from V and 14 bases from J, leaving 16 bases between. Germline CDR1 reads SGHTA; CDR2 reads FQGNSA. The CDR3 is made up of 13 amino acids. The data were taken from a study of cytomegalovirus exposure and HLA in healthy donors. Study observations and caveats: Other equally common chains were less clonally expanded than HLA-associated TCR beta chains, a later analysis showed.

Amplification used 60 Vbeta primers and 13 Jbeta primers. Sequencing used immunoSEQ multiplex PCR; TCRdb keeps in-frame clones, though not all of them. The table records under 200,000 clones, 79% of them present only once. This chain uses TRBV7-2 with TRBJ1-6; weak D call: TRBD1 (6 bases). The sequence derives from a woman aged 25 to 39 in good health and CMV-seropositive. Input material: PBMCs. CDR3 coding DNA: TGTGCCAGCAGCGTGACAGGACGTGCGGCCCTCCACTTT. This codes for CASSVTGRAALHF.